This T cell receptor (beta chain) derives from a study of cytomegalovirus exposure and HLA in healthy donors. PCR involved 60 Vbeta and 13 Jbeta primers. TCRdb's table, derived via immunoSEQ multiplex PCR, lists solely in-frame clones and lacks some. The data contain about 200,000 clones, around 80% of them singletons. This CDR3 is 12 amino acids long. Trimming removed 8 bases at V and 2 bases at J, with 9 bases between. Germline-derived CDR1 and CDR2 are LNHDA and SQIVND (reference sequence). Healthy bone marrow donors supplied every sample. The specimen was PBMCs. The chain has TRBV19 and TRBJ1-2, with a weak D call TRBD1 (6 bases). The receptor was derived from a man aged 40-49 years in good health and CMV-seropositive. The CDR3 bases are TGTGCCAGTGCTCAGGGGAACTATGGCTACACCTTC. Translating gives CASAQGNYGYTF.